A single sample gave rise to the 5 T cell receptor beta chains below, sequenced in a study of T cell responses to AZD1222 COVID-19 vaccine. The assay was immunoSEQ multiplex PCR, and TCRdb's table has in-frame clones only and misses some. The sample gives 80,000 to 100,000 clones, just over 85% of which show up once; 9% to 12% is in the top ten. The material sequenced was peripheral blood, taken on day 0 of MenACWY control vaccination. Every receptor here comes from an adult in good health.

This chain links TRBV3-1 (or the pseudogene TRBV3-2) with TRBJ2-1; 7 bases match TRBD1. The CDR3 sequence is 13 residues long. V shed 6 bases, J shed 8 bases, and the junction held 7 bases outside the gene matches. Germline CDR1 is LGHDT and CDR2 is YNNKEL (reference sequence). Here the CDR3 DNA reads TGTGCCAGCAGGACCCGAGGGGGCGATGAGCAGTTCTTC. This translates into CASRTRGGDEQFF.

This chain connects TRBV6-1 to TRBJ1-5, with D perhaps matching TRBD1 (6 bases). CDR1 is MNHNS, CDR2 SASEGT, per germline. V lost 1 base to trimming and J lost 6 bases, with 10 bases between them. The CDR3 is 14 residues long. CDR3 loop: CASSEGGARQPQHF. Here the CDR3 DNA reads TGTGCCAGCAGTGAAGGGGGGGCCCGTCAGCCCCAGCATTTT.

In DNA form, the CDR3 reads TGTGCCAGCAGCCTACAGGGAAACACTGAAGCTTTCTTT. Translation gives CASSLQGNTEAFF. The chain couples TRBV21-1 to TRBJ1-1; the table calls TRBD1, which could not be checked here. TRBV21-1 is reported as a pseudogene. The CDR3 is 13 amino acids.

CDR3: CASSLGGRAPYEQYF. CDR3 sequence (DNA): TGTGCCAGCAGTCTAGGGGGCAGGGCCCCTTATGAGCAGTACTTC. V and J are TRBV28 and TRBJ2-7, with 7 bases aligning to TRBD1. This CDR3 spans 15 amino acids. Looked up from germline, CDR1 is MDHEN and CDR2 is SYDVKM. V trimming: 5 bases; J trimming: 7 bases; junction bases outside the gene matches: 14.

The chain is built from TRBV5-4 and TRBJ1-1; tentatively, D is TRBD1 (6 bases). CDR3 length: 17 amino acids. V was shortened by 2 bases and J by 1 base, with 18 bases between the two germline ends. Germline CDR1 reads SGHNT; CDR2 reads YYREEE (reference sequence). CDR3 DNA: TGTGCCAGCAGCTTTTTAGGCCAGGGAGGGGGGAACACTGAAGCTTTCTTT. This gives the protein CASSFLGQGGGNTEAFF.